This is a list of T cell receptor beta chains from one sample in a study of blood T cells in healthy people across ages. TCRdb re-derived calls from the 5' RACE reads in MiXCR, one entry per CDR3 protein. Of 1 million or so distinct CDR3 sequences in the sample, roughly a quarter were seen once. The data were also submitted as part of a second study, on T cells of mothers and their children.

Sequences were obtained from blood. These receptors came from a girl between 2 and 10 years old in good health. Both conserved end residues are part of each CDR3. The D gene is left open where the match is weak. The size entry is marked missing in some rows and otherwise reads once, few, many or a size class.

clone size,D gene,V gene,J gene,CDR3 DNA,CDR3 protein
few,TRBD2,TRBV28,TRBJ2-2,TGTGCCAGCAGAGCGGGGCAGAACACCGGGGAGCTGTTTTTT,CASRAGQNTGELFF
NA,TRBD2,TRBV20-1,TRBJ2-5,TGCAGTGCTAGATTGGCGGGAGCGACGGGTGAGCAGTACTTC,CSARLAGATGEQYF
NA,NA,TRBV11-3,TRBJ2-1,TGTGCCAGCAGCTTACACGGGGAAAGCTCCTACAATGAGCAGTTCTTC,CASSLHGESSYNEQFF
few,NA,TRBV7-2,TRBJ2-3,TGTGCCAGCAGCTTAGATATTAGCGGAACCACAGATACGCAGTATTTT,CASSLDISGTTDTQYF
NA,NA,TRBV7-6,TRBJ2-7,TGTGCCAGCAGTGGACTGACTTCAGGCAAGTCCTACGAGCAGTACTTC,CASSGLTSGKSYEQYF
few,NA,TRBV4-3,TRBJ1-2,TGCGCCAGCAGCCAAGACCTAAACTATGGCTACACCTTC,CASSQDLNYGYTF
few,NA,TRBV12-3/TRBV12-4,TRBJ2-2,TGTGCCAGCAGTCCGCCCCGGGGTCTAGGCACCGGGGAGCTGTTTTTT,CASSPPRGLGTGELFF
NA,NA,TRBV9,TRBJ1-4,TGTGCCAGCAGCGTAGAAGACAGACCGAATGAAAAACTGTTTTTT,CASSVEDRPNEKLFF
NA,NA,TRBV29-1,TRBJ2-1,TGCAGCGCCCGTTCACTAGCTGGGTACAATGAGCAGTTCTTC,CSARSLAGYNEQFF
NA,TRBD2,TRBV28,TRBJ2-5,TGTGCCAGCGGTTTAGTGGGAGGGACCCAAGAGACCCAGTACTTC,CASGLVGGTQETQYF
NA,TRBD1,TRBV6-5,TRBJ1-2,TGTGCCAGCAGTCCAGGACAGGGAATGCGAGGCTACACCTTC,CASSPGQGMRGYTF
few,NA,TRBV12-3/TRBV12-4,TRBJ2-5,TGTGCCAGCAGTTCCAGGTCCGGGGGTGGAGAGACCCAGTACTTC,CASSSRSGGGETQYF
few,NA,TRBV9,TRBJ2-4,TGTGCCAGCAGCGGGGCAGAAAACATTCAGTACTTC,CASSGAENIQYF
few,NA,TRBV20-1,TRBJ1-1,TGCAGCCCCTGGGCAGCGAACACTGAAGCTTTCTTT,CSPWAANTEAFF
few,TRBD1,TRBV11-2,TRBJ1-2,TGTGCCAGCAGCTCGGGACAGGGGAGGGACTATGGCTACACCTTC,CASSSGQGRDYGYTF
once,NA,TRBV6-1,TRBJ2-1,TGTGCCAGCAGGGACGTCTCCTCCTACAATGAGCAGTTCTTC,CASRDVSSYNEQFF